This T cell receptor (beta chain) was found in a study of sequential checkpoint blockade in melanoma. Produced via immunoSEQ multiplex PCR; TCRdb's table is partial and in-frame only. This table has about 3,000 clones, under 20% appearing once. This sample's treatment: randomized to nivolumab then ipilimumab (arm A) or the reverse (arm B). The receptor's source is a human donor with melanoma. Sequenced here: tumor tissue (inferred from file names), sampled from a patient given nivolumab and ipilimumab in sequence.

The CDR3: CASAISQGAAQPQHF. In nucleotides, the CDR3 is TGTGCTAGTGCAATATCACAGGGGGCTGCCCAGCCCCAGCATTTT. The chain combines TRBV12-5 with TRBJ1-5; 9 bases fit TRBD1. CDR3 length: 15 amino acids. Germline assignment: CDR1 LGHNT and CDR2 FRNRAP. J gave up 7 bases and V 7 bases, and 11 bases lay outside the gene matches.